These 31 T cell receptor beta chains came from one sample sequenced in a study of T cell repertoires in cytomegalovirus infection. TCRdb reprocessed the reads with MiXCR, giving one entry per CDR3 protein. The data hold approximately 600,000 distinct CDR3 sequences, with almost 40% observed a single time. These receptors lack a known antigen. Sequences were derived from cultured PBMCs, sampled from culture after CMV antigen stimulation. These receptors all come from a human donor in good health (CMV status not recorded). Some clones in this sample may be carry-over from other donors' samples.

The chain links TRBV20-1 to TRBJ2-7; 10 bases agree with TRBD2. CDR1 DFQATT and CDR2 SNEGSKA come from the germline V gene (reference sequence). Trimming removed 4 bases from V and 3 bases from J; junction bases left unmatched: 9. The CDR3 has 15 amino acids. Written as DNA, the CDR3 is TGCAGTGCTAACCCCGGACTAGCGGCAATCTACGAGCAGTACTTC. It translates to CSANPGLAAIYEQYF.

The chain has TRBV7-6 and TRBJ2-1; no firm D call. V lost 0 bases and J lost 4, with 10 bases in between. This CDR3 has 15 residues. Germline V lookup: CDR1 SGHVS, CDR2 FNYEAQ. CDR3 region: CASSLATQNYNEQFF. CDR3 in DNA: TGTGCCAGCAGCTTAGCGACTCAGAATTACAATGAGCAGTTCTTC.

This clonotype was seen more than once but under ten times. The chain combines TRBV6-5 with TRBJ2-1, with D possibly matching TRBD2 (5 bases). V was shortened by 4 bases and J by 12 bases, with 16 bases between the two germline ends. This CDR3 is built from 13 residues. Germline loops: CDR1 MNHEY, CDR2 SVGAGI. The CDR3 DNA sequence: TGTGCCAGCAGTTCAGCCTGGGAGAATCGGCAGTTCTTC. This sequence encodes CASSSAWENRQFF.

A few counts support this clonotype. CDR3 loop: CASSFRVAGGEETQYF. The CDR3 DNA reads TGTGCCAGCAGCTTTCGGGTAGCGGGAGGGGAAGAGACCCAGTACTTC. The chain employs TRBV7-2 and TRBJ2-5; 11 bases fit TRBD2. The germline gives CDR1 SGHTA, CDR2 FQGNSA. The length of the CDR3 is 16 residues. With 3 bases clipped from V and 3 bases from J, the junction kept 6 bases outside the gene matches.

This clonotype appeared a few times. The rearrangement joins TRBV7-6 to TRBJ2-3; a possible D gene is TRBD2 (5 bases). The CDR3 is 15 amino acids. Trimming cost V 1 base and J 0 bases, with 8 bases left between them. CDR1 SGHVS and CDR2 FNYEAQ come from the germline V gene. In DNA, the CDR3 is TGTGCCAGCAGCTTAGTTTGGACTAGCACAGATACGCAGTATTTT. Protein: CASSLVWTSTDTQYF.

There are a few counts of this clonotype. The V call is TRBV12-3 or TRBV12-4, the J call TRBJ1-6; D may be TRBD1 (5 bases). The CDR3 totals 16 residues. Trimming pared 4 bases from V and 7 bases from J, leaving 17 bases between. DNA for the CDR3: TGTGCCAGCAGTTCTTCAGGTTGGCAGGGAAATTCACCCCTCCACTTT. Protein: CASSSSGWQGNSPLHF.

This chain uses TRBV3-1 with TRBJ1-1; the D gene is possibly TRBD1 (6 bases). The germline V and J ends were trimmed by 7 bases and 6 bases, with 18 bases remaining between them. CDR1 LGHDT and CDR2 YNNKEL come from the germline V gene (reference sequence). CDR3 length equals 14 residues. CDR3 region: CASTHRVGGAEAFF. The DNA of the CDR3 is TGTGCCAGCACCCACAGGGTCGGAGGGGCTGAAGCTTTCTTT.

The genes are TRBV20-1 and TRBJ2-7; weak D call: TRBD2 (5 bases). V lost 1 base, J lost 3 bases, and 16 bases lay in between. The CDR3 runs 15 residues. Germline CDR1 and CDR2: DFQATT and SNEGSKA (reference sequence). CDR3 DNA: TGCAGTGCTAGAGGAGGGAGCAGTTGGGACTACGAGCAGTACTTC. Protein sequence: CSARGGSSWDYEQYF.

V is TRBV7-6 and J is TRBJ1-6; 10 bases map to TRBD1. This CDR3 has 15 residues. Germline V gene data show CDR1 as SGHVS and CDR2 as FNYEAQ. Trimming removed 5 bases from V and 9 bases from J; junction bases left unmatched: 7. CDR3: CASSVGTGASSPLHF. CDR3 DNA sequence: TGTGCCAGCAGCGTAGGGACAGGGGCCAGTTCACCCCTCCACTTT.

The chain recombines TRBV6-2 or TRBV6-3 with TRBJ2-5; 8 bases line up with TRBD2. Germline V lookup: CDR1 MNHEY, CDR2 SVGEGT. CDR3 length: 13 amino acids. After removal of 6 bases from V and 5 bases from J, the junction contained 5 bases not matched to a gene. CDR3 loop: CASRRTSRETQYF. The CDR3 DNA follows: TGTGCCAGCAGACGGACTAGCAGGGAGACCCAGTACTTC.

This chain joins TRBV7-9 and TRBJ1-1; D unresolved. Germline V gene lookup returns CDR1 SEHNR and CDR2 FQNEAQ (reference sequence). V was shortened by 10 bases and J by 1 base, with 13 bases between the two germline ends. The CDR3 has 13 residues. DNA for the CDR3: TGTGCCACCACTTTCAGCAAGAACACTGAAGCTTTCTTT. Encoded protein: CATTFSKNTEAFF.

This sequence joins TRBV7-2 and TRBJ2-7; the D gene could be TRBD1 or TRBD2 (5 bases each). The CDR3 runs to 14 residues. Germline V gene lookup returns CDR1 SGHTA and CDR2 FQGNSA. With 7 bases removed from V and 6 bases from J, the gap between germline ends came to 19 bases. CDR3 in amino acids: CASNPGPILGEQYF. CDR3 nucleotides: TGTGCCAGCAACCCGGGGCCCATCCTAGGCGAGCAGTACTTC.

This clonotype has only a few counts. V usage is TRBV11-2 and J usage is TRBJ2-3, with TRBD1 matching over 8 bases. In germline, CDR1 is SGHAT, CDR2 FQNNGV. V lost 3 bases to trimming and J lost 2 bases; unmatched junction nucleotides: 4. There are 15 residues in the CDR3. The DNA for the CDR3 is TGTGCCAGCAGCTTGACAGGGGCGATCACAGATACGCAGTATTTT. This translates into CASSLTGAITDTQYF. The full variable domain, rest sourced from reference TRBV11-2 and TRBJ2-3, is EAGVAQSPRYKIIEKRQSVAFWCNPISGHATLYWYQQILGQGPKLLIQFQNNGVVDDSQLPKDRFSAERLKGVDSTLKIQPAKLEDSAVYLCASSLTGAITDTQYFGPGTRLTVL.

Comment on this clonotype: The conserved phenylalanine or tryptophan normally closing the CDR3 is absent here, so this likely arose from a read error. The chain links TRBV4-3 to TRBJ2-1; the match to TRBD1 covers 8 bases. V was pared by 3 bases and J by 4 bases, with 8 bases of the junction left unmatched. From germline, CDR1 is LGHNA and CDR2 YSLEER. The length of the CDR3 is 16 residues. The CDR3 protein is CASSQDTGGGYNEQFL. The CDR3, as DNA: TGCGCCAGCAGCCAGGACACAGGGGGTGGTTACAATGAGCAGTTCCTC.

This clonotype was detected only a few times. The chain combines TRBV11-2 with TRBJ2-3; 12 nucleotides line up with TRBD2. The CDR3 length is 16 residues. The junction had 6 bases not matched to a gene; V was cut back by 8 bases and J by 0 bases. CDR1 SGHAT and CDR2 FQNNGV come from the germline V gene. The CDR3 DNA follows: TGTGCCAGCGCATCAGGACTAGCGGGAAGCACAGATACGCAGTATTTT. It is translated as CASASGLAGSTDTQYF.

The V call is TRBV12-3 or TRBV12-4, the J call TRBJ1-5; D is unresolved. V was trimmed by 6 bases and J by 5 bases, leaving 17 bases between them. This CDR3 has 15 residues. The DNA for the CDR3 is TGTGCCAGCAGCCCGGGAGGGATAAGGGATCAGCCCCAGCATTTT. Protein product: CASSPGGIRDQPQHF.

This sequence joins TRBV12-3 or TRBV12-4 and TRBJ1-2; 7 nucleotides line up with TRBD1. This CDR3 is 16 amino acids long. The V segment lost 5 bases and the J segment 0 bases; nucleotides outside the gene matches: 9. CDR3 sequence (DNA): TGTGCCAGCAGTCCCCTCTCGGGGACAGCTAACTATGGCTACACCTTC. This gives the protein CASSPLSGTANYGYTF.

A word on this clonotype: The junction shows a germline mismatch at one end, possibly a read error. The chain joins TRBV6-8 to TRBJ2-7; maybe TRBD1 (5 bases). CDR1 MNHGY and CDR2 SAAAGT come from the germline V gene. CDR3 length equals 14 residues. CDR3 protein: CASSYSRASYGQYF. The CDR3 DNA follows: TGTGCCAGCAGTTACTCCAGGGCCTCCTACGGGCAGTACTTC.

CDR3 in amino acids: CASSTLNTGELFF. CDR3 sequence (DNA): TGTGCCAGCAGTACTCTGAACACCGGGGAGCTGTTTTTT. The chain couples TRBV7-8 to TRBJ2-2; D unresolved. The germline V gene has CDR1 SGHVS and CDR2 FQNEAQ. The CDR3 length is 13 residues. Trimming shortened V by 6 bases and J by 1 base, and 6 bases separated the two germline ends.

The chain recombines TRBV12-3 or TRBV12-4 with TRBJ1-5; D unresolved. The CDR3 runs 15 residues. V was cut by 0 bases and J by 5 bases, with 11 bases left in between. CDR3 amino acids: CASSLASQRHQPQHF. The CDR3 DNA follows: TGTGCCAGCAGTTTAGCATCACAACGGCATCAGCCCCAGCATTTT.

This clonotype came up a few times. As DNA, the CDR3 is TGTGCCAGCAGTCGGGGACTTGCCAACGTCCTGACTTTC. It is translated as CASSRGLANVLTF. The rearrangement links TRBV6-5 to TRBJ2-6, with D possibly TRBD2 on 6 matching bases. V was shortened by 5 bases and J by 7 bases, with 9 bases between the two germline ends. This CDR3 is built from 13 residues. Germline V gene data show CDR1 as MNHEY and CDR2 as SVGAGI.

J is TRBJ2-3 and V is TRBV6-2 or TRBV6-3; a weak D match, TRBD2 (6 bases). In germline, CDR1 is MNHEY, CDR2 SVGEGT. Deletions cut 0 bases from V and 5 bases from J, with 12 bases between. CDR3 size: 15 residues. This CDR3 is CASSYSGLRRDTQYF. The DNA for the CDR3 is TGTGCCAGCAGTTACTCGGGACTTCGGCGAGATACGCAGTATTTT.

This chain joins TRBV19 and TRBJ1-5, with TRBD1 matching over 12 bases. CDR1 and CDR2 from the germline V gene are LNHDA and SQIVND (reference sequence). The CDR3 spans 16 residues. V was clipped by 6 bases and J by 2 bases; unmatched bases: 5. CDR3 in DNA: TGTGCCAGTAGAGACCGGGACAGGGGGCGCAATCAGCCCCAGCATTTT. Translation: CASRDRDRGRNQPQHF.

This clonotype came up a few times. The V and J genes are TRBV11-2 and TRBJ1-3, with D possibly matching TRBD1 (5 bases). The germline V gene encodes CDR1 SGHAT and CDR2 FQNNGV. This CDR3 spans 14 amino acids. V was clipped by 0 bases and J by 5 bases, with 8 bases between them. CDR3 protein: CASSLEAGRNTIYF. CDR3 sequence (DNA): TGTGCCAGCAGCTTAGAAGCAGGGCGAAACACCATATATTTT.

The gene calls are TRBV6-1 and TRBJ2-5; a possible D gene is TRBD1 (6 bases). V was trimmed by 4 bases and J by 3 bases, leaving 9 bases between them. Per the germline V gene, CDR1 is MNHNS and CDR2 is SASEGT. The CDR3 spans 13 residues. This CDR3 reads CASSADRKETQYF. CDR3 sequence (DNA): TGTGCCAGCAGTGCGGACAGAAAAGAGACCCAGTACTTC.

V usage is TRBV12-3 or TRBV12-4 and J usage is TRBJ1-5, with TRBD1 matching over 7 bases. The CDR3 contains 15 residues. After removal of 7 bases from V and 1 base from J, the junction contained 7 bases not matched to a gene. The CDR3 sequence: CASTRGGASNQPQHF. The CDR3 nucleotides read TGTGCCAGCACCAGAGGGGGCGCGAGCAATCAGCCCCAGCATTTT.

The chain recombines TRBV30 with TRBJ1-1; D may be TRBD1 (6 bases). Germline V CDR1 and CDR2: GTSNPN, SVGIG (reference sequence). Trimming stripped 8 bases from V and 9 bases from J, with 16 bases between. There are 11 residues in the CDR3. The CDR3 sequence: CATSPGGQAFF. CDR3 sequence (DNA): TGTGCCACCTCGCCGGGGGGCCAAGCTTTCTTT.

This clonotype appeared a few times. The chain is built from TRBV10-1 and TRBJ2-1, with D tentatively TRBD2 (6 bases). The CDR3 runs 15 residues. The ends were cut back, 2 bases at V and 10 bases at J, with 18 bases in the middle. Germline V gene sequence: CDR1 WNHNN, CDR2 SYGVQD (reference sequence). CDR3 bases: TGCGCCAGCAGTGAGGGAGGGAGCGGCCCACGAGAGCAGTTCTTC. Amino acid sequence: CASSEGGSGPREQFF.

The chain uses TRBV12-3 or TRBV12-4 and TRBJ2-3; 7 bases are shared with TRBD2. V trimming: 6 bases; J trimming: 1 base; junction bases outside the gene matches: 13. The CDR3 length is 17 residues. The CDR3 here is CASSQFGGAGGTDTQYF. CDR3 nucleotide sequence: TGTGCCAGCAGCCAATTCGGTGGGGCGGGAGGCACAGATACGCAGTATTTT.

In this sample, this clonotype turned up a few times. DNA for the CDR3: TGTGCCACCAGCAGAGATCTTTCAGGGATCTCTGGGGCCAACGTCCTGACTTTC. It translates to CATSRDLSGISGANVLTF. The chain combines TRBV15 with TRBJ2-6, with D tentatively TRBD1 (5 bases). The CDR3 contains 18 residues. V lost 0 bases and J 0 bases, leaving 12 bases between the germline ends. Germline V gives CDR1 LNHNV, CDR2 YYDKDF (reference sequence).

This chain's CDR3 is CASSLRAGEGYNEQFF. The CDR3 DNA reads TGTGCCAGCAGCTTAAGAGCGGGAGAGGGTTACAATGAGCAGTTCTTC. V gene TRBV7-2 combines with J gene TRBJ2-1; 8 bases fit TRBD2. The CDR3 extends over 16 amino acids. Germline CDR1 SGHTA, CDR2 FQGNSA. The V segment lost 2 bases and the J segment 4 bases; nucleotides outside the gene matches: 7.